One and the same sample provided the 32 T cell receptor beta chains below, sequenced in a study of blood T cell repertoires in COVID-19 (dated by TCRdb to between 2020 and 2021). Libraries were built with the immunoSEQ multiplex PCR assay. TCRdb took this table from immuneACCESS and kept in-frame rearrangements with V and J called. Such tables lack part of the clones; where checked against another copy, unresolved V genes explain under half of the gap, and the rest is unexplained. The sample profile shows around 270,000 clones; 80% to 90% of them were found once. About 3.1% of the sample is held by the ten biggest clonotypes. The material sequenced was PBMCs or T cells enriched from blood (not recorded which). The receptor source for this set is a woman aged 35 to 49 who had been exposed to COVID-19.

This chain joins TRBV6-2 or TRBV6-3 and TRBJ2-7; TRBD2 is a possible D gene (5 bases). There are 12 residues in the CDR3. V was clipped by 6 bases and J by 6 bases, with 12 bases between them. Germline loops: CDR1 MNHEY, CDR2 SVGEGT. CDR3 nucleotide sequence: TGTGCCAGCAGCCGAGTAGGGAGCGAGCAGTACGTC. Protein: CASSRVGSEQYV.

This clone was detected only once. The chain carries TRBV5-1 and TRBJ2-3; D remains unclear. The V gene's germline CDR1 is SGHRS and CDR2 YFSETQ. The CDR3 loop spans 13 amino acids. V gave up 4 bases and J gave up 6 bases, with 12 bases separating them. This chain's CDR3 is CASSRGTGDTQYF. In DNA form, the CDR3 reads TGCGCCAGCAGCCGCGGCACCGGCGATACGCAGTATTTT. Complete variable domain (other parts from reference TRBV5-1 and TRBJ2-3): KAGVTQTPRYLIKTRGQQVTLSCSPISGHRSVSWYQQTPGQGLQFLFEYFSETQRNKGNFPGRFSGRQFSNSRSEMNVSTLELGDSALYLCASSRGTGDTQYFGPGTRLTVL.

This rearrangement joins TRBV11-1 to TRBJ1-4; 10 positions match TRBD1. Germline assignment: CDR1 SGHAT and CDR2 FQDESV (reference sequence). This CDR3 has 14 residues. V was pared by 5 bases and J by 10 bases, with 7 bases of the junction left unmatched. The chain's CDR3 is CASSPGTGDPKLFF. In DNA form, the CDR3 reads TGTGCCAGCAGCCCCGGGACAGGGGACCCAAAACTGTTTTTT.

The V and J genes are TRBV11-2 and TRBJ2-2; 7 positions agree with TRBD1. V gave up 1 base and J gave up 3 bases; unmatched junction bases: 2. CDR1 is SGHAT and CDR2 is FQNNGV in the germline V gene. The CDR3 consists of 15 residues. CDR3 sequence: CASSLGQGDTGELFF. The CDR3, as DNA: TGTGCCAGCAGCTTAGGGCAGGGGGACACCGGGGAGCTGTTTTTT.

The chain links TRBV7-3 to TRBJ2-3; a weak D match, TRBD2 (6 bases). The V and J ends lost 7 bases and 1 base respectively, with 18 bases between them. Germline CDR1 is SGHTA and CDR2 is FQGTGA. The CDR3 spans 16 residues. CDR3 in DNA: TGTGCCAGCACCCTGACGGGGGAGGATGGCACAGATACGCAGTATTTT. Translated, it gives CASTLTGEDGTDTQYF.

The chain employs TRBV4-1 and TRBJ2-7, with a tentative D call TRBD1 (5 bases). This CDR3 contains 13 residues. The germline V and J ends were trimmed by 1 base and 9 bases, with 13 bases remaining between them. Germline CDR1 and CDR2: MGHRA and YSYEKL. CDR3 DNA: TGCGCCAGCAGCCAAGTAGATAAGGACACGCAGTACTTC. Its translation is CASSQVDKDTQYF.

A remark on this clone: At the DNA level, this CDR3 is encoded by other sequences in the same sample as well. J is TRBJ1-5 and V is TRBV30; D gene unclear. The CDR3 totals 13 residues. Germline CDR1 and CDR2: GTSNPN and SVGIG (reference sequence). Trimming pared 0 bases from V and 9 bases from J, leaving 12 bases between. CDR3 sequence: CAWSVGRERPQHF. CDR3 bases: TGTGCCTGGAGTGTGGGCCGTGAGAGGCCCCAGCATTTT.

The chain has TRBV5-4 and TRBJ2-7; 11 positions agree with TRBD1. From germline, CDR1 is SGHNT and CDR2 YYREEE (reference sequence). The ends lost 4 bases at V and 2 bases at J; junction bases unmatched: 5. The CDR3 has 15 residues. CDR3 nucleotide sequence: TGTGCCAGCAGCCTGCCGGGACAGGGGGCCTACGAGCAGTACTTC. It encodes CASSLPGQGAYEQYF.

The V and J genes are TRBV19 and TRBJ1-2; D ambiguous. The CDR3 has 15 amino acids. CDR1 is LNHDA, CDR2 SQIVND, per germline (reference sequence). V lost 4 bases to trimming and J lost 2 bases, with 14 bases between them. The CDR3, as DNA: TGTGCCAGTAGTACCCAATCACAAGTAAACTATGGCTACACCTTC. Translation: CASSTQSQVNYGYTF.

This chain connects TRBV6-2 or TRBV6-3 to TRBJ2-3; 8 bases are a match to TRBD1. The CDR3 runs to 17 residues. V lost 1 base to trimming and J lost 2 bases; unmatched junction nucleotides: 8. Germline values: CDR1 MNHEY, CDR2 SVGEGT. The CDR3 loop reads CASSYWDWTGFTDTQYF. CDR3 coding DNA: TGTGCCAGCAGTTACTGGGATTGGACAGGGTTCACAGATACGCAGTATTTT.

This sequence joins TRBV18 and TRBJ1-4; D gene uncertain. The length of the CDR3 is 15 residues. CDR1 and CDR2 from the germline V gene are KGHSH and LQKENI. V was pared by 1 base and J by 0 bases, with 6 bases between. The CDR3 DNA reads as TGTGCCAGCTCACCACGGGCAGCAACTAATGAAAAACTGTTTTTT. Its protein is CASSPRAATNEKLFF. Drawing the rest from reference TRBV18 and TRBJ1-4, the complete variable domain is NAGVMQNPRHLVRRRGQEARLRCSPMKGHSHVYWYRQLPEEGLKFMVYLQKENIIDESGMPKERFSAEFPKEGPSILRIQQVVRGDSAAYFCASSPRAATNEKLFFGSGTQLSVL.

The rearrangement uses TRBV27 and TRBJ2-3; no clear D. The CDR3 extends over 11 amino acids. The germline gives CDR1 MNHEY, CDR2 SMNVEV (reference sequence). V lost 4 bases and J lost 8, with 7 bases in between. In DNA, the CDR3 is TGTGCCAGCAGTTCCACTGGTACGCAGTATTTT. Amino acids: CASSSTGTQYF.

The chain uses TRBV3-1 (or the pseudogene TRBV3-2) and TRBJ1-3; D remains unclear. This CDR3 has 12 amino acids. V lost 3 bases and J 2 bases, leaving 2 bases between the germline ends. Germline CDR1 is LGHDT and CDR2 is YNNKEL (reference sequence). The CDR3 DNA reads TGTGCCAGCAGCCATACTGGAAACACCATATATTTT. Its protein product is CASSHTGNTIYF.

V is TRBV15 and J is TRBJ1-1, with 10 bases fitting TRBD1. Trimming took 9 bases from V and 2 from J; bases not matched to a gene: 9. The germline gives CDR1 LNHNV, CDR2 YYDKDF (reference sequence). The CDR3 has 15 residues. CDR3 amino acids: CATNKRDRGNTEAFF. The CDR3 DNA sequence: TGTGCCACAAATAAAAGGGACAGGGGAAACACTGAAGCTTTCTTT.

This clone was seen a few times. The chain has TRBV7-3 and TRBJ2-1; the D gene is possibly TRBD2 (7 bases). Germline assignment: CDR1 SGHTA and CDR2 FQGTGA. This CDR3 region has 17 residues. Trimming removed 1 base from V and 1 base from J, with 14 bases in between. The CDR3: CASSLMSGGVSYNEQFF. The CDR3 DNA sequence: TGTGCCAGCAGCTTAATGTCGGGGGGCGTATCCTACAATGAGCAGTTCTTC.

This chain uses TRBV6-4 with TRBJ2-3; 8 positions match TRBD2. J was trimmed by 7 bases and V by 4 bases; bases with no gene match: 4. The CDR3 totals 13 residues. Germline lookup yields CDR1 MRHNA and CDR2 SNTAGT. The CDR3 reads CASSVLAGNTQYF. In DNA form, the CDR3 reads TGTGCCAGCAGTGTCCTAGCGGGTAATACGCAGTATTTT.

In its sample, this clone was seen once. V gene TRBV5-1 combines with J gene TRBJ2-7, with 9 bases matching TRBD1. CDR1 is SGHRS, CDR2 YFSETQ, per germline. The CDR3 runs 15 residues. V was clipped by 0 bases and J by 6 bases; unmatched bases: 7. The CDR3 here is CASSLEGDRVGEQYF. The CDR3 DNA reads as TGCGCCAGCAGCTTGGAAGGGGACAGGGTTGGCGAGCAGTACTTC. The entire variable domain, with the rest obtained from reference TRBV5-1 and TRBJ2-7, is as follows: KAGVTQTPRYLIKTRGQQVTLSCSPISGHRSVSWYQQTPGQGLQFLFEYFSETQRNKGNFPGRFSGRQFSNSRSEMNVSTLELGDSALYLCASSLEGDRVGEQYFGPGTRLTVT.

The chain recombines TRBV7-2 with TRBJ1-4, with D tentatively TRBD1 (5 bases). Trimming removed 2 bases at V and 2 bases at J, with 6 bases between. From germline, CDR1 is SGHTA and CDR2 FQGNSA. The CDR3 contains 14 residues. The CDR3: CASSLKGTNEKLFF. CDR3 bases: TGTGCCAGCAGCTTAAAGGGGACTAATGAAAAACTGTTTTTT.

V and J are TRBV30 and TRBJ1-2, with 7 nucleotides matching TRBD1. Germline V lookup: CDR1 GTSNPN, CDR2 SVGIG (reference sequence). Trimming at V came to 1 base and at J to 4 bases, leaving 6 bases not matched to a gene. This CDR3 is built from 14 residues. DNA for the CDR3: TGTGCCTGGAGTGACGACAGGGCCGGCTATGGCTACACCTTC. Translated: CAWSDDRAGYGYTF.

The chain couples TRBV7-2 to TRBJ1-3, with D uncertain. The CDR3 totals 13 residues. The V and J ends lost 5 bases and 0 bases respectively, with 5 bases between them. Germline-derived CDR1 and CDR2 are SGHTA and FQGNSA. This CDR3 is CASSLTSGNTIYF. DNA for the CDR3: TGTGCCAGCAGCCTAACCTCTGGAAACACCATATATTTT.

CDR3 residues: CASSLQGPINYGYTF. In DNA, the CDR3 is TGTGCCAGCAGCCTCCAGGGGCCTATAAACTATGGCTACACCTTC. The chain joins TRBV7-2 to TRBJ1-2; maybe TRBD1 (6 bases). V was pared by 5 bases and J by 2 bases, with 15 bases between. Looked up from germline, CDR1 is SGHTA and CDR2 is FQGNSA. This CDR3 contains 15 residues.

The chain is built from TRBV6-1 and TRBJ1-2; D is unclear. The germline CDR1 and CDR2 sequences are MNHNS and SASEGT. CDR3 length: 15 residues. V lost 2 bases, J lost 8 bases, and 18 bases lay in between. CDR3 protein: CASSESAQAIGGYTF. DNA for the CDR3: TGTGCCAGCAGTGAATCGGCGCAGGCCATTGGGGGCTACACCTTC.

The chain links TRBV11-2 to TRBJ2-1, with TRBD1 as a possible D gene (6 bases). CDR1 is SGHAT and CDR2 is FQNNGV in the germline V gene. Trimming shortened V by 4 bases and J by 5 bases, and 9 bases separated the two germline ends. The CDR3 spans 13 residues. The CDR3 bases are TGTGCCAGCAGCTCTGGACAGCACAATGAGCAGTTCTTC. It translates to CASSSGQHNEQFF.

V gene TRBV7-6 combines with J gene TRBJ1-1; D is undetermined. The CDR3 covers 16 residues. Trimming stripped 5 bases from V and 1 base from J, with 17 bases between. Per the germline V gene, CDR1 is SGHVS and CDR2 is FNYEAQ. This CDR3 is CASSPPLGEGNTEAFF. The CDR3 coding sequence is TGTGCCAGCAGCCCCCCACTAGGCGAAGGGAACACTGAAGCTTTCTTT.

This sequence joins TRBV6-4 and TRBJ1-4; D possibly corresponds to TRBD1 (6 bases). V was shortened by 0 bases and J by 1 base, with 6 bases between the two germline ends. CDR3 length: 15 residues. Germline CDR1 and CDR2: MRHNA and SNTAGT. CDR3 sequence: CASSDSRGTNEKLFF. The CDR3 nucleotides are TGTGCCAGCAGTGACTCCAGGGGAACTAATGAAAAACTGTTTTTT.

The chain carries TRBV27 and TRBJ1-2; D gene uncertain. Germline V CDR1 and CDR2: MNHEY, SMNVEV (reference sequence). Trimming left V 6 bases short and J 2 bases short, with 31 bases between. CDR3 length equals 20 residues. The CDR3: CASSRAGTRASSKGNYGYTF. The CDR3 coding sequence is TGTGCCAGCAGCCGGGCGGGAACTAGGGCCTCGTCAAAAGGCAACTATGGCTACACCTTC.

The V and J genes are TRBV5-1 and TRBJ2-7, with a possible D match to TRBD2 (5 bases). CDR1 and CDR2 (germline): SGHRS, YFSETQ. The CDR3 extends over 12 amino acids. CDR3 in amino acids: CASSGRRYEQYV. CDR3 sequence (DNA): TGTGCCAGCAGCGGCAGAAGATACGAGCAGTACGTC.

The chain is built from TRBV7-2 and TRBJ1-2, with D perhaps TRBD1 (6 bases). The CDR3 runs 14 residues. V was clipped by 1 base and J by 9 bases, with 15 bases between them. The germline V gene encodes CDR1 SGHTA and CDR2 FQGNSA. The CDR3, as DNA: TGTGCCAGCAGCTTAGATCTACGCAGGGGAAGCTACACCTTC. Amino acid sequence: CASSLDLRRGSYTF. The full variable domain, rest sourced from reference TRBV7-2 and TRBJ1-2, is GAGVSQSPSNKVTEKGKDVELRCDPISGHTALYWYRQSLGQGLEFLIYFQGNSAPDKSGLPSDRFSAERTGGSVSTLTIQRTQQEDSAVYLCASSLDLRRGSYTFGSGTRLTVV.

The chain recombines TRBV7-6 with TRBJ2-5, with 7 bases fitting TRBD1. Trimming at V came to 2 bases and at J to 3 bases, leaving 6 bases not matched to a gene. Germline CDR1 and CDR2: SGHVS and FNYEAQ. This CDR3 comprises 15 residues. CDR3 residues: CASSLNRDRKETQYF. The CDR3 nucleotides read TGTGCCAGCAGCTTAAACCGGGACAGAAAAGAGACCCAGTACTTC.

The chain carries TRBV29-1 and TRBJ2-2; TRBD1 agrees at 9 bases. With 6 bases clipped from V and 7 bases from J, the junction kept 9 bases outside the gene matches. This CDR3 comprises 14 residues. CDR1 and CDR2 (germline): SQVTM, ANQGSEA. CDR3 residues: CSVRTGEVVGELFF. The CDR3 DNA reads TGCAGCGTAAGGACAGGGGAAGTGGTCGGGGAGCTGTTTTTT.

CDR3 DNA: TGCGCCAGCAGCCTCAATTGGCAGGGTACCTACGAGCAGTACTTC. Translation: CASSLNWQGTYEQYF. The gene calls are TRBV4-3 and TRBJ2-7, with D perhaps matching TRBD1 (5 bases). The CDR3 spans 15 residues. The germline V gene encodes CDR1 LGHNA and CDR2 YSLEER. The V end was cut by 4 bases, the J end by 2 bases, with 15 bases between.

The chain links TRBV2 to TRBJ1-1, with 8 nucleotides matching TRBD1. Germline CDR1 SNHLY, CDR2 FYNNEI. CDR3 length equals 13 residues. V lost 4 bases, J lost 3 bases, and 1 base stayed unmatched. CDR3 amino acids: CASSADRDTEAFF. The CDR3 DNA is TGTGCCAGCAGTGCGGACAGGGACACTGAAGCTTTCTTT.